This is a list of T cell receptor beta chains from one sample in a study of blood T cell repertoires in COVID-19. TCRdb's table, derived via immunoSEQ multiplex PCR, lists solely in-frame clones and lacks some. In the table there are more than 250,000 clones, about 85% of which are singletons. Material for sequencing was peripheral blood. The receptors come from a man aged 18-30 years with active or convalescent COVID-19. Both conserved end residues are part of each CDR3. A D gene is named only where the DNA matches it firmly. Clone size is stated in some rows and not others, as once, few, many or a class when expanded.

TGTGCCAGCAGTGAAAGTGTCGGTGCCCTAAACTATGGCTACACCTTC,CASSESVGALNYGYTF,TRBV6-1,-,TRBJ1-2,-
TGTGCCAGCAGTTTCACACTAGCGGGGGGAACAGATACGCAGTATTTT,CASSFTLAGGTDTQYF,TRBV6-6,TRBD2,TRBJ2-3,-
TGTGCCAGCAGACTTATCCAGGGGATCAACAGTGAAGCTTTCTTT,CASRLIQGINSEAFF,TRBV27,-,TRBJ1-1,-
TGTGCCAGCAGTTCCGGACAGTTCAATCAGCCCCAGCATTTT,CASSSGQFNQPQHF,TRBV27,-,TRBJ1-5,-
TGCGCCAGCAGCTTAAGAGATGAGCAGTTCTTC,CASSLRDEQFF,TRBV5-1,-,TRBJ2-1,-
TGTGCCAGCAGCCAAATGCAGATGAACACTGAAGCTTTCTTT,CASSQMQMNTEAFF,TRBV3-1/TRBV3-2,-,TRBJ1-1,-
TGTGCCAGCAGCTTAGGGTACGAGGCGGATACGCAGTATTTT,CASSLGYEADTQYF,TRBV7-3,-,TRBJ2-3,-
TGTGCCAGCAGCTTAGTCGGCGGGACCGGGGAGCTGTTTTTT,CASSLVGGTGELFF,TRBV11-2,-,TRBJ2-2,-
TGCAGTGCTAGTAGCGATTATTACGAGCAGTACTTC,CSASSDYYEQYF,TRBV20-1,-,TRBJ2-7,-
TGTGCCAGCAGCGACCCGAGGACAGGGGGAAACACCATATATTTT,CASSDPRTGGNTIYF,TRBV9,TRBD1,TRBJ1-3,-
TGTGCCAGCAGCAACGTGGCTGAGCAGTTCTTC,CASSNVAEQFF,TRBV7-9,-,TRBJ2-1,-
TGTGCCATCAGTGAGGAGATTCGGGGGGCGCTGTACTTC,CAISEEIRGALYF,TRBV10-3,-,TRBJ2-7,once
TGTGCCAGCACCAGAAGCGGGATGGACCACAATGAGCAGTTCTTC,CASTRSGMDHNEQFF,TRBV6-6,TRBD2,TRBJ2-1,-
TGTGCCAGCAGTGTAGGCGGGACAGGGGTAGAAAAACTGTTTTTT,CASSVGGTGVEKLFF,TRBV2,TRBD1,TRBJ1-4,-
TGTGCCAGCAGCACCGGGGGGGGAGGAACTTACAATGAGCAGTTCTTC,CASSTGGGGTYNEQFF,TRBV7-6,TRBD2,TRBJ2-1,-
TGTGCTAGTGGTCGAGACAGCACTGAAGCTTTCTTT,CASGRDSTEAFF,TRBV12-5,-,TRBJ1-1,-
TGTGCCAGCAGCCAAGCACTTCTAACCGCGAACACCGGGGAGCTGTTTTTT,CASSQALLTANTGELFF,TRBV4-2,-,TRBJ2-2,many
TGCGCCAGCAGCGCACCAGCGCGATACCAAGAGACCCAGTACTTC,CASSAPARYQETQYF,TRBV5-1,-,TRBJ2-5,-
TGTGCCAGCAGCTTGGGACAGCAAGAGACCCAGTACTTC,CASSLGQQETQYF,TRBV7-2,TRBD1,TRBJ2-5,-
TGTGCCAGCAGCCAAGTCGGGGTAGCCACCGGGGAGCTGTTTTTT,CASSQVGVATGELFF,TRBV4-2,-,TRBJ2-2,-
TGTGCCACCCAGGGGGGTCCAGGGGAGACCCAGTACTTC,CATQGGPGETQYF,TRBV2,-,TRBJ2-5,-
TGTGCGAGTTACGGGGGGGCCGTTTATGAGCAGTTCTTC,CASYGGAVYEQFF,TRBV11-2,TRBD2,TRBJ2-1,few
TGTGCCAGCAGCCAAGTCGGGACTAGCGGGAGTTTTGGCGGGGAGCTGTTTTTT,CASSQVGTSGSFGGELFF,TRBV4-2,TRBD2,TRBJ2-2,-
TGTGCCAGCAGCCAATCTGAAGCCGGAAACACCATATATTTT,CASSQSEAGNTIYF,TRBV3-1/TRBV3-2,-,TRBJ1-3,-